These 10 T cell receptor beta chains originate from one sample sequenced in a study of shared T cell receptors in the human thymus. Using immunoSEQ multiplex PCR, the repertoire was profiled, and TCRdb retains in-frame clones only, with some absent. The table lists hundreds of thousands of clones, approximately 89% of them singletons, with just under 0.0095% in the top ten. These sequences were also reported in another study, on human thymus T cells.

The material sequenced was thymocytes. The receptors originated from a boy younger than two with a congenital heart defect.

The CDR3 loop is CASRPTGDINEQFF. CDR3 DNA sequence: TGTGCCAGCAGGCCGACAGGGGACATCAATGAGCAGTTCTTC. The chain employs TRBV7-9 and TRBJ2-1, with 8 bases identical to TRBD1. CDR1 is SEHNR, CDR2 FQNEAQ, per germline (reference sequence). The CDR3 is 14 residues long. J gave up 6 bases and V 6 bases, and 7 bases lay outside the gene matches.

This clone was recorded once. At the DNA level, this CDR3 is encoded by other sequences in the same sample as well. V and J are TRBV30 and TRBJ1-6, with a weak D call TRBD1 (6 bases). Germline V gene data show CDR1 as GTSNPN and CDR2 as SVGIG (reference sequence). The CDR3 covers 15 residues. V was trimmed by 0 bases and J by 13 bases, leaving 19 bases between them. The CDR3 DNA reads as TGTGCCTGGAGTGTATTGTTTGCAGGGACATCCCCCCTCCACTTT. Amino acid sequence: CAWSVLFAGTSPLHF.

A single count supports this clone. The chain has TRBV6-5 and TRBJ2-1; D is perhaps TRBD2 (5 bases). Between the trimmed V and J ends, which lost 0 bases and 5 bases, there was a span of 14 bases. Germline CDR1 MNHEY, CDR2 SVGAGI. This CDR3 has 16 residues. The CDR3 coding sequence is TGTGCCAGCAGTTACTCGAGGGTGGCTAACCACAATGAGCAGTTCTTC. Translated: CASSYSRVANHNEQFF.

The chain employs TRBV4-1 and TRBJ2-1, with 11 bases that match TRBD2. The trim removed 9 bases at V and 5 bases at J, leaving 12 bases unmatched. Germline CDR1 reads MGHRA; CDR2 reads YSYEKL. This CDR3 comprises 16 residues. CDR3 sequence reads: CASRLKTSGAHNEQFF. The CDR3 region has the DNA TGCGCCAGTCGACTAAAGACTAGCGGGGCACACAATGAGCAGTTCTTC.

The chain carries TRBV7-9 and TRBJ1-1; D remains unclear. The V and J ends lost 8 bases and 1 base respectively, with 14 bases between them. The CDR3 sequence is 14 residues long. Germline assignment: CDR1 SEHNR and CDR2 FQNEAQ (reference sequence). The CDR3 loop is CASPAGPKNTEAFF. The CDR3, as DNA: TGTGCCAGCCCAGCGGGCCCCAAGAACACTGAAGCTTTCTTT.

This chain uses TRBV6-5 with TRBJ2-7, with 7 bases aligning to TRBD2. CDR3 length equals 13 residues. Unmatched junction bases numbered 5, after V lost 7 bases and J lost 2 bases. Per germline, CDR1 MNHEY and CDR2 SVGAGI. This chain's CDR3 is CASTAGYPYEQYF. DNA of the CDR3: TGTGCCAGCACAGCGGGATATCCCTACGAGCAGTACTTC.

The chain is built from TRBV2 and TRBJ2-7; D possibly corresponds to TRBD2 (6 bases). CDR1 is SNHLY, CDR2 FYNNEI, per germline. V gave up 0 bases and J gave up 2 bases, with 11 bases separating them. The CDR3 sequence is 15 residues long. CDR3 DNA sequence: TGTGCCAGCAGTGAAGCGACGGGGAGGACCTACGAGCAGTACTTC. It specifies CASSEATGRTYEQYF.

This clone turned up a few times. The chain combines TRBV19 with TRBJ1-1; 9 bases agree with TRBD1. Germline trimming cut 3 bases from V and 3 bases from J; bases unmatched to any gene: 14. The CDR3 contains 18 residues. Per the germline V gene, CDR1 is LNHDA and CDR2 is SQIVND (reference sequence). Here the CDR3 DNA reads TGTGCCAGTAGTATGCCCCCCGCTACAGGGGGCTTTGACACTGAAGCTTTCTTT. Translated: CASSMPPATGGFDTEAFF.

This clone was counted a single time. The chain has TRBV7-9 and TRBJ1-1, with 7 bases aligning to TRBD1. Germline-derived CDR1 and CDR2 are SEHNR and FQNEAQ (reference sequence). The CDR3 contains 14 residues. V shed 7 bases, J shed 3 bases, and the junction held 8 bases outside the gene matches. The CDR3 loop reads CASKFPGQHTEAFF. Written as DNA, the CDR3 is TGTGCCAGCAAATTCCCGGGACAGCACACTGAAGCTTTCTTT.

The chain uses TRBV27 and TRBJ1-1; D call uncertain. The CDR3 is 13 residues long. The V and J ends lost 3 bases and 1 base respectively, with 6 bases between them. Germline V gives CDR1 MNHEY, CDR2 SMNVEV (reference sequence). In nucleotides, the CDR3 is TGTGCCAGCAGTTTGCGGGCGAACACTGAAGCTTTCTTT. Its translation is CASSLRANTEAFF.